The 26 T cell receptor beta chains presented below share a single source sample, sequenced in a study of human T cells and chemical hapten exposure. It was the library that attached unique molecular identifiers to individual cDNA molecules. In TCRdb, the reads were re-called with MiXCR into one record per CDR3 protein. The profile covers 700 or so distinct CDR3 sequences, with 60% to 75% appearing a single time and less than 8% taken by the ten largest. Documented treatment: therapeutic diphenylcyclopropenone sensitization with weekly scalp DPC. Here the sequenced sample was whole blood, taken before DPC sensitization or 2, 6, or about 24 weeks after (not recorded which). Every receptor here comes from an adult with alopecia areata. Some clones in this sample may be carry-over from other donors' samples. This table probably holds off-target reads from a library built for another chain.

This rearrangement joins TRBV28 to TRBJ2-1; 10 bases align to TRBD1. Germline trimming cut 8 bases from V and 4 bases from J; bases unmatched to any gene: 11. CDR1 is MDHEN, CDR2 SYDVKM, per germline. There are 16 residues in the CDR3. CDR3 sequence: CASGQTGGIPYNEQFF. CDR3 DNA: TGTGCCAGCGGACAGACAGGGGGCATTCCATACAATGAGCAGTTCTTC.

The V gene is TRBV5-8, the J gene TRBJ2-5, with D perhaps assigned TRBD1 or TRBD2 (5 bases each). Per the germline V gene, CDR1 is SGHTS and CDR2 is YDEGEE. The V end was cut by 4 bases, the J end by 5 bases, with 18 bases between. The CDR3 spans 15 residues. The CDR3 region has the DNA TGTGCCAGCAGCCCAGACCGGGACCCACGGGAGACCCAGTACTTC. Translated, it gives CASSPDRDPRETQYF.

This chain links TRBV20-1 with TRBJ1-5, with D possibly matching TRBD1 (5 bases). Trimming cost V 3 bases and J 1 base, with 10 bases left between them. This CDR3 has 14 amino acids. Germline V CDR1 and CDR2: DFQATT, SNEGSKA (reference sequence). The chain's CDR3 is CSARFRDSNQPQHF. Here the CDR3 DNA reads TGCAGTGCTAGGTTCAGGGACAGCAATCAGCCCCAGCATTTT.

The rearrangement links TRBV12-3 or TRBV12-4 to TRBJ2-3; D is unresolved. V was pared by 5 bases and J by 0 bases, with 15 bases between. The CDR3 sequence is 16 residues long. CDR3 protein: CASSQTLWPSTDTQYF. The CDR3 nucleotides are TGTGCCAGCAGTCAAACCCTCTGGCCCAGCACAGATACGCAGTATTTT.

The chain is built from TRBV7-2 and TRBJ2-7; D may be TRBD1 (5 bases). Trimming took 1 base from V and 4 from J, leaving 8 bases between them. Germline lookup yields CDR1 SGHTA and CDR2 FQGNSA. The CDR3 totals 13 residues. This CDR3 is CASSLGGVYEQYF. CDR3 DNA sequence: TGTGCCAGCAGCTTAGGGGGCGTTTACGAGCAGTACTTC.

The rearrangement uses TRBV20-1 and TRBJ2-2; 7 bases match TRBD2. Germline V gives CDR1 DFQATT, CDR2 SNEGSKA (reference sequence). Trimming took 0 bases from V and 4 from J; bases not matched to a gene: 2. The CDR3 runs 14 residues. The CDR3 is CSAREREFTGELFF. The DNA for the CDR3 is TGCAGTGCTAGAGAGCGGGAGTTCACCGGGGAGCTGTTTTTT.

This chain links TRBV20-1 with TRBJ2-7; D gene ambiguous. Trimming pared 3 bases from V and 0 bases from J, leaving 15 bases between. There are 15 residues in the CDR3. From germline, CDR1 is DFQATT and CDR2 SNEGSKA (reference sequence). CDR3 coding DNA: TGCAGTGCTAGTTCGGCAAGTCCTAGCTCCTACGAGCAGTACTTC. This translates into CSASSASPSSYEQYF.

The CDR3 DNA sequence: TGCAGTGCTTCCATAGGGGGGAACACAGATACGCAGTATTTT. Translated: CSASIGGNTDTQYF. The chain recombines TRBV20-1 with TRBJ2-3, with D perhaps given as TRBD1 or TRBD2 (6 bases each). Trimming stripped 5 bases from V and 2 bases from J, with 14 bases between. CDR3 length: 14 amino acids. Germline CDR1 reads DFQATT; CDR2 reads SNEGSKA (reference sequence).

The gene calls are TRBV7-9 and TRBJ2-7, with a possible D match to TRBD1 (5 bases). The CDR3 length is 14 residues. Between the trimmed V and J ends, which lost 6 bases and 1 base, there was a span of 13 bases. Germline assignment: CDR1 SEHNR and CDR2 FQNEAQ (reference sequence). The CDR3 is CASSLQGISYEQYF. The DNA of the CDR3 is TGTGCCAGCAGTCTTCAGGGTATTTCCTACGAGCAGTACTTC.

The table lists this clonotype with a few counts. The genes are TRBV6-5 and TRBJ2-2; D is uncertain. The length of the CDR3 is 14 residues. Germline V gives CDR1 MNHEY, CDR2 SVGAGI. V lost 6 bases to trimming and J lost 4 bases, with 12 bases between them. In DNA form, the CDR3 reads TGTGCCAGCAGCCCCCGGACCGTCACCGGGGAGCTGTTTTTT. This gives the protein CASSPRTVTGELFF.

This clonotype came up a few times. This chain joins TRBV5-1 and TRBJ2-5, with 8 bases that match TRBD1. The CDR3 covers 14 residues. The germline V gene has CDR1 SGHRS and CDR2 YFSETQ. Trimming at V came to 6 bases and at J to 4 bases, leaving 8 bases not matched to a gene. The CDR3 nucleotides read TGCGCCAGCAAAGGGGGCAGGGGGCTAGAGACCCAGTACTTC. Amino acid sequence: CASKGGRGLETQYF.

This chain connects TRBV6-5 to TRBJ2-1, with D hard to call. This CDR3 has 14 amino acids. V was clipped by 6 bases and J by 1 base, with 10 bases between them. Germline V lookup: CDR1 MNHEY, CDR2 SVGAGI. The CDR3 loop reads CASSTTFSYNEQFF. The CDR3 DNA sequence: TGTGCCAGCAGCACAACTTTTTCCTACAATGAGCAGTTCTTC.

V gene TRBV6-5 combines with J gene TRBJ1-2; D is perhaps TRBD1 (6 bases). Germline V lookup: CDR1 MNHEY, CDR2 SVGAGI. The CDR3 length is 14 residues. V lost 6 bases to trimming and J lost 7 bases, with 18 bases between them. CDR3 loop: CASSRTGDNSGYTF. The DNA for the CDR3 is TGTGCCAGCAGCCGTACGGGGGACAACAGTGGCTACACCTTC.

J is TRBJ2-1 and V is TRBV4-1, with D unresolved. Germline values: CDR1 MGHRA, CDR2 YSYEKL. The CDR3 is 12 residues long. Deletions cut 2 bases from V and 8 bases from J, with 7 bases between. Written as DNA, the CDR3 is TGCGCCAGCAGCCAATCGTTTCATGAGCAGTTCTTC. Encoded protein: CASSQSFHEQFF.

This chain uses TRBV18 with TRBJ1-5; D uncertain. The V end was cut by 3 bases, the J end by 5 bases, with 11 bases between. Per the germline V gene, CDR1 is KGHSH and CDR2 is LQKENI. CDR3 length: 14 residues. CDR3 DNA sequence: TGTGCCAGCTCACCTCTTCAAGATGATCAGCCCCAGCATTTT. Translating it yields CASSPLQDDQPQHF.

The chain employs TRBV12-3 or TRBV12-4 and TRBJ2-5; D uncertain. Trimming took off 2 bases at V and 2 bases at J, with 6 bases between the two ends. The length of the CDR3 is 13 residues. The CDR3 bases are TGTGCCAGCAGTTTAAATATGCAAGAGACCCAGTACTTC. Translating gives CASSLNMQETQYF.

CDR3 nucleotides: TGTGCCAGCAGCTTAACTAGATTGCAGTCCGGGGAGCTGTTTTTT. It is translated as CASSLTRLQSGELFF. This chain uses TRBV11-2 with TRBJ2-2; D possibly corresponds to TRBD2 (5 bases). This CDR3 spans 15 amino acids. V lost 2 bases to trimming and J lost 6 bases, with 13 bases between them. CDR1 and CDR2 from the germline V gene are SGHAT and FQNNGV.

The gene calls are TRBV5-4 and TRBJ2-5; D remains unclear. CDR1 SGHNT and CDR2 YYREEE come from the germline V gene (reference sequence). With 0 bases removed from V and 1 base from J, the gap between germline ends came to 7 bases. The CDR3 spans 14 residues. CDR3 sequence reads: CASSLVPSQETQYF. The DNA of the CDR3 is TGTGCCAGCAGCTTGGTTCCATCCCAAGAGACCCAGTACTTC.

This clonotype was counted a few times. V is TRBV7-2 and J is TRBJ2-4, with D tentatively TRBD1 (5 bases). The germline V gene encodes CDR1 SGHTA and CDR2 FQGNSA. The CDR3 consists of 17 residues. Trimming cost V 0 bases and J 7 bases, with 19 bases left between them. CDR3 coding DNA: TGTGCCAGCAGCTTAGCGAGCAAGGGGAATTTGGGGAACATTCAGTACTTC. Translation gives CASSLASKGNLGNIQYF. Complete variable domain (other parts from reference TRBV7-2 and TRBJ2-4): GAGVSQSPSNKVTEKGKDVELRCDPISGHTALYWYRQSLGQGLEFLIYFQGNSAPDKSGLPSDRFSAERTGGSVSTLTIQRTQQEDSAVYLCASSLASKGNLGNIQYFGAGTRLSVL.

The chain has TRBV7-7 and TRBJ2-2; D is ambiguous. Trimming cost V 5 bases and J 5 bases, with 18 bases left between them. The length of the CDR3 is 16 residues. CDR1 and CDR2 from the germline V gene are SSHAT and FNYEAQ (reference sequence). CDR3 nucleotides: TGTGCCAGCAGCCCGGCTGGAGCCCAAGGGACCGGGGAGCTGTTTTTT. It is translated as CASSPAGAQGTGELFF. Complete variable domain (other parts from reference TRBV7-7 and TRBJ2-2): GAGVSQSPRYKVTKRGQDVTLRCDPISSHATLYWYQQALGQGPEFLTYFNYEAQPDKSGLPSDRFSAERPEGSISTLTIQRTEQRDSAMYRCASSPAGAQGTGELFFGEGSRLTVL.

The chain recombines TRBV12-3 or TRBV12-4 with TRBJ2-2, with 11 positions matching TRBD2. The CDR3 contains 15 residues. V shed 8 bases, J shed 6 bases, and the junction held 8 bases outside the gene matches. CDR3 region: CASPTTSGSPGELFF. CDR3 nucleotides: TGTGCCAGCCCTACCACTAGCGGGAGTCCCGGGGAGCTGTTTTTT.

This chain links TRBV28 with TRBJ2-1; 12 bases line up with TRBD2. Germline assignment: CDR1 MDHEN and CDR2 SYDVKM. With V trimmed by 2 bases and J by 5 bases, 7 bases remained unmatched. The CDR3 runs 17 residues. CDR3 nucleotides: TGTGCCAGCAGTTTAGTTCCTTGGACTAGCGGGAACAATGAGCAGTTCTTC. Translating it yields CASSLVPWTSGNNEQFF. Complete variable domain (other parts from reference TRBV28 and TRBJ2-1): DVKVTQSSRYLVKRTGEKVFLECVQDMDHENMFWYRQDPGLGLRLIYFSYDVKMKEKGDIPEGYSVSREKKERFSLILESASTNQTSMYLCASSLVPWTSGNNEQFFGPGTRLTVL.

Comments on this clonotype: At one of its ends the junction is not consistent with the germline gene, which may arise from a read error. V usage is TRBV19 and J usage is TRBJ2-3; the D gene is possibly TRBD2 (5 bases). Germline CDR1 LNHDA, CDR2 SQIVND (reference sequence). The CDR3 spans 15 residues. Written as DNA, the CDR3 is TGTGCCAGTAGAATAGGTGGGAGAGGCGCAGATACGCAGTATTTT. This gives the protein CASRIGGRGADTQYF.

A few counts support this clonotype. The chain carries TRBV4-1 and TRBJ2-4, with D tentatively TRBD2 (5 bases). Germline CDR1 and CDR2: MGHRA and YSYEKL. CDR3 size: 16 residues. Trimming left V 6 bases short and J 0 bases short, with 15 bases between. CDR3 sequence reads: CASRRDEGLAKNIQYF. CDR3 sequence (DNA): TGCGCCAGCAGAAGGGATGAGGGCTTAGCCAAAAACATTCAGTACTTC.

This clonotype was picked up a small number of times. The chain's CDR3 is CASSPRETEAFF. The DNA for the CDR3 is TGTGCCAGCTCACCCCGGGAGACTGAAGCTTTCTTT. This chain connects TRBV18 to TRBJ1-1; the D is unclear. The V end lost 3 bases, the J end lost 5 bases, and 7 bases lay between the germline ends. Germline CDR1 and CDR2: KGHSH and LQKENI. The CDR3 contains 12 residues.

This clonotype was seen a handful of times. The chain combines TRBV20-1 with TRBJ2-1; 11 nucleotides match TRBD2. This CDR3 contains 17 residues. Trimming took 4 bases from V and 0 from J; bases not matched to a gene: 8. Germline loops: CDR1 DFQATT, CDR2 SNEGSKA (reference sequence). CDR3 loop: CSAMLGLAVFSYNEQFF. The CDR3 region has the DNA TGCAGTGCTATGCTGGGACTAGCGGTCTTCTCCTACAATGAGCAGTTCTTC.